This T cell receptor (beta chain) derives from a study of blood T cells in healthy people across ages. No fewer than 6 million PBMCs went into each sample. PCR was performed a second time for about 6 to 12 cycles using a sample-barcoded 5' primer and a J-beta primer mix. In TCRdb, the 5' RACE reads were re-called with MiXCR into one record per CDR3 protein. Of about 1,400,000 distinct CDR3 sequences in the sample, approximately 63% are singletons; the top ten hold 6.5% to 8.5%. Sequenced sample: blood. The TCR was taken from a man aged 18 to 30 in good health.

The CDR3, as DNA: TGTGCCAGCAGCCAAGCCGGACTTGAGAACACTGAAGCTTTCTTT. Translation gives CASSQAGLENTEAFF. The chain has TRBV3-1 and TRBJ1-1, with unresolved D. The CDR3 covers 15 residues. Germline assignment: CDR1 LGHDT and CDR2 YNNKEL (reference sequence). V was cut by 1 base and J by 1 base, with 10 bases left in between.